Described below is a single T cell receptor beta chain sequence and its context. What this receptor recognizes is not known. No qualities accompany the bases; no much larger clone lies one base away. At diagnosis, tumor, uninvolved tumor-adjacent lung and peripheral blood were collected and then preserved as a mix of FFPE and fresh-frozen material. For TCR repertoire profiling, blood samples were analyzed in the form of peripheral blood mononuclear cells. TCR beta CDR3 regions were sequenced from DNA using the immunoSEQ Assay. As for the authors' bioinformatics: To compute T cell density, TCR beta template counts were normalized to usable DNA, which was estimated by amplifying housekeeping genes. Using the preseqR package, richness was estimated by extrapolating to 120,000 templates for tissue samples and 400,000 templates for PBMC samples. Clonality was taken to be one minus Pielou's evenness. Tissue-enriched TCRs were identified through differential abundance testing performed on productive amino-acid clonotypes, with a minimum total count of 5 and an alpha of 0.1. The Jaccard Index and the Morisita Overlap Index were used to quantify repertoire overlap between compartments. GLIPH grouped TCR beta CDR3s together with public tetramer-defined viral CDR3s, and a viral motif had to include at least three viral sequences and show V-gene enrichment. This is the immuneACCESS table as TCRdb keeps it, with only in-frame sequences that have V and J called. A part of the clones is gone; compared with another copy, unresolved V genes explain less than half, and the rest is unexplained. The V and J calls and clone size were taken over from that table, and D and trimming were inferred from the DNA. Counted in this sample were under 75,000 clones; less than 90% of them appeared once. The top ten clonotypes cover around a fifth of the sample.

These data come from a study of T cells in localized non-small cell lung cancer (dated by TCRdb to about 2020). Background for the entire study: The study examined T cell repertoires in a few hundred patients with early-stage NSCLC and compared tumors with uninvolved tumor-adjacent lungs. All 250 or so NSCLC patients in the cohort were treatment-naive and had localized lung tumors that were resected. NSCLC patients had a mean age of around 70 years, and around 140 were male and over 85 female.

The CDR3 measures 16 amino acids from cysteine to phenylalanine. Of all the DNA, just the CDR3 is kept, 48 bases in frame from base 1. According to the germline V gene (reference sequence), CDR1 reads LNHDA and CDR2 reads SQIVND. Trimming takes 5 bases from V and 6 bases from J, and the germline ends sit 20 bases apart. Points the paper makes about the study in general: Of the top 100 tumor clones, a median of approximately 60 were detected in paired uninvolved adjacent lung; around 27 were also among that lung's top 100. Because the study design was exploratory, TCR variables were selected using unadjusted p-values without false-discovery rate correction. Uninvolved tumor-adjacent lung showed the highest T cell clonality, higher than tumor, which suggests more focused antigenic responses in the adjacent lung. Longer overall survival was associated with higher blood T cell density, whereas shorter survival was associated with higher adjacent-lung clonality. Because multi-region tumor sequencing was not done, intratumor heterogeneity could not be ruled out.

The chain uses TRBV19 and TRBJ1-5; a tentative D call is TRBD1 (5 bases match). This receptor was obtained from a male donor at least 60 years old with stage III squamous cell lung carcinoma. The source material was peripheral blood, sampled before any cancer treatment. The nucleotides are TGTGCCAGTAGTCCCTCGGGTGGCAGGGTAGGTCAGCCCCAGCATTTT. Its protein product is CASSPSGGRVGQPQHF.